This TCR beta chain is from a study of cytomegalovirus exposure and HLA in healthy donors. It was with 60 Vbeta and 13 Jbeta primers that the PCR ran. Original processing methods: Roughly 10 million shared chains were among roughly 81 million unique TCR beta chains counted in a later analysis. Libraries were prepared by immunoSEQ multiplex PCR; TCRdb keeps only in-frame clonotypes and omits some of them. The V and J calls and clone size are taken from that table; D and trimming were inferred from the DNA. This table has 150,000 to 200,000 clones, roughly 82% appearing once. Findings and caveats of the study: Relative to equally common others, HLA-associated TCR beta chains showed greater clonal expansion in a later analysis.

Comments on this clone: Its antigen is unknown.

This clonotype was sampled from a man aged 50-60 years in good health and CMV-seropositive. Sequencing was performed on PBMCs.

As DNA, the CDR3 is TGCGCCAGCAGTAACTGGGGGGGGGACATGAACACTGAAGCTTTCTTT. Translation gives CASSNWGGDMNTEAFF. The rearrangement links TRBV5-1 to TRBJ1-1; a weak D match, TRBD1 (6 bases). The length of the CDR3 is 16 residues. CDR1 is SGHRS and CDR2 is YFSETQ in the germline V gene. With 5 bases removed from V and 0 bases from J, the gap between germline ends came to 17 bases.